The 28 T cell receptor beta chains below come from one sample, sequenced in a study of T cells in Graves' hyperthyroidism and ophthalmopathy. Amplification of TCR beta CDR3 regions used RNA as the template. An initial round of RT-PCR targeting the TCR CDR3 relied on the HTBI primer set. MiXCR was run by TCRdb on the multiplex PCR reads, yielding one entry per CDR3 protein. This table has roughly 420,000 distinct CDR3 sequences, roughly 15% appearing once. The sequencing sample was made of blood. The receptors here all came from a woman between 18 and 30 years old with Graves' hyperthyroidism.

The chain combines TRBV5-5 with TRBJ2-1; 13 bases line up with TRBD2. Losses at the gene ends were 4 bases for V and 8 bases for J; bases not matched to a gene: 6. CDR1 and CDR2 (germline): SGHKS, YYEKEE (reference sequence). This CDR3 has 15 residues. The CDR3 DNA reads TGTGCCAGCAGCATACGGACTAGCGGGAGCTATGAGCAGTTCTTC. Its translation: CASSIRTSGSYEQFF. Full variable domain (rest looked up from reference TRBV5-5 and TRBJ2-1): DAGVTQSPTHLIKTRGQQVTLRCSPISGHKSVSWYQQVLGQGPQFIFQYYEKEERGRGNFPDRFSARQFPNYSSELNVNALLLGDSALYLCASSIRTSGSYEQFFGPGTRLTVL.

The J gene is TRBJ2-3, the V gene TRBV6-1; 8 bases map to TRBD2. Germline CDR1 is MNHNS and CDR2 is SASEGT. CDR3 length: 15 residues. Unmatched junction bases numbered 9, after V lost 8 bases and J lost 2 bases. CDR3 loop: CASPTRGGNTDTQYF. The CDR3 nucleotides read TGTGCCAGCCCTACCCGGGGGGGAAACACAGATACGCAGTATTTT.

The sample holds many counts of this clonotype. The chain combines TRBV7-3 with TRBJ2-3; 9 nucleotides align to TRBD2. The length of the CDR3 is 16 residues. With V trimmed by 5 bases and J by 3 bases, 9 bases remained unmatched. CDR1 and CDR2 (germline): SGHTA, FQGTGA. The CDR3 DNA reads TGTGCCAGCAGCATAGTAGCGGGAGTATATACAGATACGCAGTATTTT. Translated: CASSIVAGVYTDTQYF. Complete variable domain (other parts from reference TRBV7-3 and TRBJ2-3): GAGVSQTPSNKVTEKGKYVELRCDPISGHTALYWYRQSLGQGPEFLIYFQGTGAADDSGLPNDRFFAVRPEGSVSTLKIQRTERGDSAVYLCASSIVAGVYTDTQYFGPGTRLTVL.

The table lists this clonotype with a few counts. This chain joins TRBV19 and TRBJ2-1; weak D call: TRBD2 (6 bases). The length of the CDR3 is 15 residues. Germline CDR1 is LNHDA and CDR2 is SQIVND (reference sequence). Trimming removed 1 base at V and 2 bases at J, with 9 bases between. CDR3 sequence: CASSIVGSPYNEQFF. The CDR3 bases are TGTGCCAGTAGTATAGTCGGGAGTCCCTACAATGAGCAGTTCTTC.

This clonotype occurred many times. The chain links TRBV28 to TRBJ2-7, with 9 bases that match TRBD2. Germline-derived CDR1 and CDR2 are MDHEN and SYDVKM. With 3 bases clipped from V and 5 bases from J, the junction kept 2 bases outside the gene matches. The length of the CDR3 is 13 residues. The chain's CDR3 is CASSLGLANEQYF. CDR3 DNA: TGTGCCAGCAGTTTGGGACTAGCAAACGAGCAGTACTTC.

In its sample, this clonotype was seen many times. The chain links TRBV12-3 or TRBV12-4 to TRBJ1-5; 7 nucleotides agree with TRBD1. V shed 5 bases, J shed 7 bases, and the junction held 5 bases outside the gene matches. The CDR3 sequence is 13 residues long. The CDR3 is CASSTQGNQPQHF. DNA of the CDR3: TGTGCCAGCAGTACACAGGGGAACCAGCCCCAGCATTTT.

This clonotype was counted at least ten times. This chain links TRBV27 with TRBJ2-1; TRBD2 aligns across 7 bases. The germline V gene has CDR1 MNHEY and CDR2 SMNVEV (reference sequence). With V trimmed by 6 bases and J by 6 bases, 14 bases remained unmatched. The CDR3 runs to 16 residues. CDR3: CASRGVGLVSFNEQFF. The CDR3 DNA is TGTGCCAGCAGGGGGGTAGGACTAGTTTCATTCAATGAGCAGTTCTTC.

V usage is TRBV20-1 and J usage is TRBJ2-7; TRBD1 matches 7 bases. The CDR3 runs 14 residues. The ends lost 4 bases at V and 3 bases at J; junction bases unmatched: 9. Germline V lookup: CDR1 DFQATT, CDR2 SNEGSKA (reference sequence). The CDR3 here is CSATRGQRRYEQYF. The CDR3 bases are TGCAGTGCTACCCGGGGACAGAGACGCTACGAGCAGTACTTC.

The chain is built from TRBV6-1 and TRBJ1-5; tentative D call: TRBD1 (5 bases). The V end was cut by 5 bases, the J end by 7 bases, with 12 bases between. This CDR3 spans 13 amino acids. The germline gives CDR1 MNHNS, CDR2 SASEGT. The CDR3: CASSSKGRQPQHF. The CDR3 DNA is TGTGCCAGCAGTTCTAAGGGGCGGCAGCCCCAGCATTTT.

This chain joins TRBV9 and TRBJ2-1; 7 bases line up with TRBD2. The germline V gene encodes CDR1 SGDLS and CDR2 YYNGEE. This CDR3 region has 16 residues. Trimming removed 4 bases from V and 9 bases from J; junction bases left unmatched: 16. CDR3 coding DNA: TGTGCCAGCAGCTCTCCCTTTGGGGGATCGGGAGGTGAGCAGTTCTTC. Its protein is CASSSPFGGSGGEQFF.

This clonotype has ten or more counts. This chain uses TRBV2 with TRBJ1-2, with D possibly TRBD1 on 5 matching bases. The CDR3 has 13 residues. V lost 4 bases and J lost 5, with 11 bases in between. Germline CDR1 reads SNHLY; CDR2 reads FYNNEI. In DNA form, the CDR3 reads TGTGCCAGCAGTGGGGGGACGGATTATGGCTACACCTTC. It yields the protein CASSGGTDYGYTF.

This clonotype has ten or more counts. The J gene is TRBJ2-7, the V gene TRBV7-9, with D perhaps matching TRBD1 (5 bases). V lost 1 base and J lost 2, with 9 bases in between. CDR3 size: 14 residues. The V gene's germline CDR1 is SEHNR and CDR2 FQNEAQ (reference sequence). The CDR3 DNA follows: TGTGCCAGCAGCTTAGGACAGAGCGCCTACGAGCAGTACTTC. Translated: CASSLGQSAYEQYF.

This chain connects TRBV3-1 to TRBJ2-2, with 8 nucleotides matching TRBD2. Germline values: CDR1 LGHDT, CDR2 YNNKEL (reference sequence). The CDR3 length is 17 residues. V shed 4 bases, J shed 0 bases, and the junction held 7 bases outside the gene matches. The CDR3 DNA reads TGTGCCAGCAGCCGAAGACTAGCGATATCGAACACCGGGGAGCTGTTTTTT. Its protein is CASSRRLAISNTGELFF.

This clonotype was counted ten times or more. This chain connects TRBV28 to TRBJ2-5; D perhaps matches TRBD1 (6 bases). The CDR3 sequence is 16 residues long. Germline lookup yields CDR1 MDHEN and CDR2 SYDVKM. V lost 6 bases and J 1 base, leaving 18 bases between the germline ends. The DNA for the CDR3 is TGTGCCAGCAGCAACCAACCCCGGGACATCCAAGAGACCCAGTACTTC. It is translated as CASSNQPRDIQETQYF. The full variable domain, with the rest looked up from reference TRBV28 and TRBJ2-5, is DVKVTQSSRYLVKRTGEKVFLECVQDMDHENMFWYRQDPGLGLRLIYFSYDVKMKEKGDIPEGYSVSREKKERFSLILESASTNQTSMYLCASSNQPRDIQETQYFGPGTRLLVL.

This clonotype has a count of ten or more. The chain employs TRBV9 and TRBJ2-3; 11 nucleotides match TRBD2. Germline values: CDR1 SGDLS, CDR2 YYNGEE. V was clipped by 3 bases and J by 2 bases; unmatched bases: 2. CDR3 size: 15 residues. This CDR3 reads CASSAGLADTDTQYF. In DNA, the CDR3 is TGTGCCAGCAGCGCGGGACTAGCGGACACAGATACGCAGTATTTT.

Comment on this clonotype: Since a much larger clone is just one base distant, this may be a read error. The CDR3 region is CASSPPPGRGAFF. CDR3 nucleotides: TGTGCCAGCAGTCCCCCTCCGGGCAGAGGAGCTTTCTTT. The gene calls are TRBV28 and TRBJ1-1; D remains unclear. Looked up from germline, CDR1 is MDHEN and CDR2 is SYDVKM. V shed 5 bases and J shed 10 bases, with 17 bases lying between them. The CDR3 covers 13 residues.

This clonotype was counted many times. The chain has TRBV5-1 and TRBJ2-3; TRBD2 agrees at 10 bases. This CDR3 is built from 15 residues. Germline V CDR1 and CDR2: SGHRS, YFSETQ. Trimming cost V 5 bases and J 0 bases; bases outside gene matches: 3. The CDR3 nucleotides read TGCGCCAGCAGAACTAGCGGGATTAGCACAGATACGCAGTATTTT. Encoded protein: CASRTSGISTDTQYF.

This clonotype was detected a few times. V and J are TRBV7-9 and TRBJ2-5; 8 nucleotides align to TRBD1. Trimming at V came to 5 bases and at J to 4 bases, leaving 12 bases not matched to a gene. Germline loops: CDR1 SEHNR, CDR2 FQNEAQ (reference sequence). This CDR3 contains 16 residues. CDR3 amino acids: CASSPGRGLDVETQYF. The CDR3 DNA follows: TGTGCCAGCAGCCCCGGCAGGGGGCTGGATGTAGAGACCCAGTACTTC.

This clonotype was seen only a few times. The chain combines TRBV19 with TRBJ1-1; no clear D. The germline V and J ends were trimmed by 1 base and 1 base, with 10 bases remaining between them. Germline V lookup: CDR1 LNHDA, CDR2 SQIVND (reference sequence). The CDR3 contains 15 residues. The CDR3 spells CASSIGAAGNTEAFF. The CDR3 bases are TGTGCCAGTAGTATAGGGGCCGCGGGGAACACTGAAGCTTTCTTT.

This clonotype appeared many times. The chain combines TRBV27 with TRBJ2-1; D is possibly TRBD1 (5 bases). V gave up 7 bases and J gave up 4 bases, with 17 bases separating them. This CDR3 is built from 15 residues. Germline CDR1 MNHEY, CDR2 SMNVEV (reference sequence). Written as DNA, the CDR3 is TGTGCCAGCACCTCTGTGGGGCTTGTGTACAATGAGCAGTTCTTC. This translates into CASTSVGLVYNEQFF.

This clonotype appeared many times. The chain links TRBV30 to TRBJ2-5; D gene ambiguous. CDR1 and CDR2 from the germline V gene are GTSNPN and SVGIG (reference sequence). The V and J ends lost 3 bases and 2 bases respectively, with 10 bases between them. The CDR3 has 13 residues. Written as DNA, the CDR3 is TGTGCCTGGAGACCCCCAGATCAAGAGACCCAGTACTTC. Encoded protein: CAWRPPDQETQYF.

The chain carries TRBV12-3 or TRBV12-4 and TRBJ2-5; 10 bases are a match to TRBD1. V dropped 5 bases and J dropped 1; count of bases not matched to a gene: 10. The CDR3 contains 17 residues. The CDR3 bases are TGTGCCAGCAGTCCCGTCCGCCGGGACAGGGGCCAAGAGACCCAGTACTTC. Translating gives CASSPVRRDRGQETQYF.

This clonotype showed up just a few times. This rearrangement joins TRBV2 to TRBJ1-2; TRBD1 matches 7 bases. The CDR3 has 14 residues. Germline values: CDR1 SNHLY, CDR2 FYNNEI. V shed 3 bases and J 4 bases; nucleotides not matched to a gene: 5. The CDR3 reads CASSETGTVYGYTF. The DNA for the CDR3 is TGTGCCAGCAGTGAGACCGGGACAGTCTATGGCTACACCTTC.

This clonotype was counted many times. This rearrangement joins TRBV3-1 to TRBJ2-1; 11 bases line up with TRBD1. The germline gives CDR1 LGHDT, CDR2 YNNKEL (reference sequence). The CDR3 covers 16 residues. The junction had 5 bases not matched to a gene; V was cut back by 1 base and J by 6 bases. The CDR3 DNA is TGTGCCAGCAGCCAAGGAATCGGGACAGGGGGCAATGAGCAGTTCTTC. It yields the protein CASSQGIGTGGNEQFF.

This clonotype was detected many times. The chain uses TRBV3-1 and TRBJ2-7; 7 bases map to TRBD2. Germline CDR1 is LGHDT and CDR2 is YNNKEL (reference sequence). This CDR3 is built from 15 residues. V lost 4 bases, J lost 4 bases, and 10 bases stayed unmatched. The CDR3 region is CASSPATGGWYEQYF. Here the CDR3 DNA reads TGTGCCAGCAGCCCCGCGACGGGAGGTTGGTACGAGCAGTACTTC.

This clonotype occurred a few times. The chain is built from TRBV7-8 and TRBJ2-3; D possibly corresponds to TRBD1 (6 bases). The CDR3 has 13 amino acids. CDR1 SGHVS and CDR2 FQNEAQ come from the germline V gene. V dropped 3 bases and J dropped 4 bases, with 8 bases sitting between them. The CDR3 nucleotides are TGTGCCAGCAGCTTTTACAGGGCAGATACGCAGTATTTT. Residues: CASSFYRADTQYF.

This clonotype was observed many times. This chain joins TRBV15 and TRBJ2-7, with 10 bases fitting TRBD2. Trimming took 4 bases from V and 4 from J; bases not matched to a gene: 13. Germline-derived CDR1 and CDR2 are LNHNV and YYDKDF (reference sequence). This CDR3 has 17 residues. CDR3 residues: CATSIPSPSGSMYEQYF. CDR3 nucleotides: TGTGCCACCAGCATCCCCAGCCCTAGCGGGAGTATGTACGAGCAGTACTTC.

There are many counts of this clonotype. The chain has TRBV18 and TRBJ1-2, with 7 bases lining up with TRBD1. CDR1 is KGHSH and CDR2 is LQKENI in the germline V gene. The CDR3 sequence is 14 residues long. With V trimmed by 4 bases and J by 2 bases, 4 bases remained unmatched. CDR3 bases: TGTGCCAGCTCACGTGACAGGGCGAACTATGGCTACACCTTC. Amino acid sequence: CASSRDRANYGYTF.